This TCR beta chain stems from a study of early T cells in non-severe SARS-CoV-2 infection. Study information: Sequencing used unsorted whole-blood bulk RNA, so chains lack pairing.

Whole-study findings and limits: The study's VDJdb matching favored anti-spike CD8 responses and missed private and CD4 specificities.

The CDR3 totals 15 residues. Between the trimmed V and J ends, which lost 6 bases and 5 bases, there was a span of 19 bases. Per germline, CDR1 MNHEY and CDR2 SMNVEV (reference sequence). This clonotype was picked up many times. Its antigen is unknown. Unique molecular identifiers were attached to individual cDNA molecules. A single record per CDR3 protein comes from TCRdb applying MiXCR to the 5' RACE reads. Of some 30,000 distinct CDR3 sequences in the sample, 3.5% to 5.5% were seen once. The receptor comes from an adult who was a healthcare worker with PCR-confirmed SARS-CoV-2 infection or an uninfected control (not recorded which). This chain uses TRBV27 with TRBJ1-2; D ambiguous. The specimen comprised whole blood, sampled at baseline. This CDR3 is CASSSNNSPLYGYTF. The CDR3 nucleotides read TGTGCCAGCAGCTCGAACAATTCCCCTCTATATGGCTACACCTTC.